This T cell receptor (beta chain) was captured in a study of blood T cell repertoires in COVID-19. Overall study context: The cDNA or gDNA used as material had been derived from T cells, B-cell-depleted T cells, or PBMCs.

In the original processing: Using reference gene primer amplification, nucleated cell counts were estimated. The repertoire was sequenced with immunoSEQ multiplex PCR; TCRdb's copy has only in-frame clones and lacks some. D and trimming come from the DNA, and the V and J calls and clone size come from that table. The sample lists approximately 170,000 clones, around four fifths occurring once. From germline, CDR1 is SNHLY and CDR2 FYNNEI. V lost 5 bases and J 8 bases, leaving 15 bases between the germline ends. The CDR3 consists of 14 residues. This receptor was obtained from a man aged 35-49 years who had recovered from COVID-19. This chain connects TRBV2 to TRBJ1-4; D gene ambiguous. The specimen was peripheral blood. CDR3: CASSLRISNEKLFF. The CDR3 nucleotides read TGTGCCAGCAGTCTGAGGATTTCGAACGAAAAACTGTTTTTT.